This TCR beta chain is from a study of T cell changes during pregnancy in multiple sclerosis. The table came from immunoSEQ multiplex PCR; TCRdb's copy has only in-frame clones and leaves some out. The sample includes around 23,000 clones, about 93% seen only once; the top ten take about 7%. V gave up 5 bases and J gave up 2 bases; unmatched junction bases: 4. Per germline, CDR1 MNHEY and CDR2 SVGAGI. This CDR3 is built from 14 residues. V usage is TRBV6-5 and J usage is TRBJ2-7; 9 bases line up with TRBD1. The sequence was collected from a female donor with multiple sclerosis, enrolled in a pregnancy study. The sequencing used CD8+ T cells from peripheral blood mononuclear cells, collected in the third trimester of pregnancy. CDR3 sequence (DNA): TGTGCCAGCAGTCCGGGACAGGGCGCCTACGAGCAGTACTTC. It is translated as CASSPGQGAYEQYF.